This TCR beta chain came from a study of radiation and T cells in renal cell carcinoma. Whole-study findings and limits: Pretreatment tumor biopsies were lacking, so baseline clonotypes are unknown. From baseline, blood top tumor clonotypes peaked at 2 weeks post-radiation.

Noted time point: blood 2 weeks post-SBRT. Treatment of the sample: 15 Gy SBRT to primary tumor, nephrectomy 4 weeks later. Germline V gene lookup returns CDR1 SGHTA and CDR2 FQGNSA. The CDR3 length is 12 residues. V was trimmed by 5 bases and J by 3 bases, leaving 8 bases between them. Clones were read by immunoSEQ multiplex PCR, and TCRdb kept only the in-frame ones, dropping some. The sample lists around 130,000 clones, roughly four fifths seen once, with approximately 2% in the top ten. This clone was picked up a small number of times. Its target is unknown. The source of this sequence is a woman aged 55-75 years with renal cell carcinoma. J is TRBJ2-7 and V is TRBV7-2; D unresolved. The source material was blood, sampled from a patient whose treatment included radiotherapy and nephrectomy. The CDR3 nucleotides are TGTGCCAGCAGCCCACAGAACTACGAGCAGTACTTC. This translates into CASSPQNYEQYF.